This passage covers 14 T cell receptor beta chains from one sample sequenced in a study of neurological immune-mediated disorders. TCRdb fed the 5' RACE reads into MiXCR, producing one record per CDR3 protein. This sample has about 77,000 distinct CDR3 sequences, with roughly 9.5% found just once. The sequenced sample was PBMCs. Receptors originate from a man aged 50-60 years in good health.

This clonotype came up many times. The rearrangement links TRBV7-2 to TRBJ2-7, with D possibly called TRBD1 or TRBD2 (5 bases each). Per germline, CDR1 SGHTA and CDR2 FQGNSA. This CDR3 has 15 amino acids. Trimming cost V 3 bases and J 0 bases, with 12 bases left between them. The CDR3 DNA follows: TGTGCCAGCAGCTTGGGACCCACGAGCTCCTACGAGCAGTACTTC. Translated: CASSLGPTSSYEQYF.

The table lists this clonotype with many counts. This chain connects TRBV7-2 to TRBJ1-6, with TRBD1 matching 7 bases. With V trimmed by 7 bases and J by 5 bases, 11 bases remained unmatched. The CDR3 extends over 16 amino acids. The germline CDR1 and CDR2 sequences are SGHTA and FQGNSA. In DNA, the CDR3 is TGTGCCAGCACCACAGGGGTCGGTGGGGATAATTCACCCCTCCACTTT. Protein: CASTTGVGGDNSPLHF.

This clonotype was recorded many times. The V call is TRBV6-2 or TRBV6-3, the J call TRBJ1-2; 7 nucleotides match TRBD1. Germline CDR1 reads MNHEY; CDR2 reads SVGEGT. The CDR3 has 13 amino acids. Trimming took 2 bases from V and 5 from J; bases not matched to a gene: 2. CDR3 region: CASSYDREYGYTF. CDR3 DNA sequence: TGTGCCAGCAGTTACGACAGGGAATATGGCTACACCTTC.

This clonotype occurred many times. The rearrangement links TRBV7-9 to TRBJ2-1; D ambiguous. The CDR3 loop spans 13 amino acids. Per the germline V gene, CDR1 is SEHNR and CDR2 is FQNEAQ (reference sequence). Trimming left V 1 base short and J 10 bases short, with 11 bases between. CDR3 coding DNA: TGTGCCAGCAGCTTAGGAGTCGGGCGGGAGCAGTTCTTC. It specifies CASSLGVGREQFF.

This clonotype was observed at least ten times. The CDR3 nucleotides are TGTGCCAGCAGTTGGGGACTAGCGGGAGGACTTAGCACAGATACGCAGTATTTT. Its translation is CASSWGLAGGLSTDTQYF. This chain links TRBV28 with TRBJ2-3; 15 bases align to TRBD2. Germline CDR1 MDHEN, CDR2 SYDVKM. This CDR3 has 18 residues. V lost 4 bases, J lost 0 bases, and 5 bases stayed unmatched.

This clonotype was seen at least ten times. Written as DNA, the CDR3 is TGCAGTGCTAGAAGGCGAGCGGGGTACAATGAGCAGTTCTTC. Amino acids: CSARRRAGYNEQFF. The genes are TRBV20-1 and TRBJ2-1; 7 nucleotides match TRBD2. This CDR3 is built from 14 residues. V lost 2 bases and J lost 4; bases outside the gene matches: 5. Germline loops: CDR1 DFQATT, CDR2 SNEGSKA (reference sequence).

This clonotype was detected many times. This chain uses TRBV20-1 with TRBJ1-1; TRBD1 might be the D (6 bases). The V gene's germline CDR1 is DFQATT and CDR2 SNEGSKA (reference sequence). This CDR3 has 12 residues. Trimming took off 6 bases at V and 7 bases at J, with 15 bases between the two ends. The CDR3 reads CSATFRGSEAFF. In DNA form, the CDR3 reads TGCAGTGCCACCTTCAGGGGTAGTGAAGCTTTCTTT.

This clonotype was observed at least ten times. The V gene is TRBV5-1, the J gene TRBJ2-7; 7 nucleotides align to TRBD2. Unmatched junction bases numbered 6, after V lost 3 bases and J lost 3 bases. Germline V gene sequence: CDR1 SGHRS, CDR2 YFSETQ. This CDR3 region has 14 residues. CDR3 residues: CASSWEGIFYEQYF. In DNA form, the CDR3 reads TGCGCCAGCAGCTGGGAGGGGATCTTCTACGAGCAGTACTTC.

This clonotype was seen many times. V usage is TRBV20-1 and J usage is TRBJ2-7; TRBD1 matches 8 bases. The CDR3 spans 16 residues. Germline loops: CDR1 DFQATT, CDR2 SNEGSKA (reference sequence). With 6 bases clipped from V and 6 bases from J, the junction kept 19 bases outside the gene matches. CDR3 coding DNA: TGCAGTGCGCCGGACAGGGCCGGGGTGGAAGTGGGCGAGCAGTACTTC. Its protein is CSAPDRAGVEVGEQYF.

The sample holds many counts of this clonotype. The chain employs TRBV27 and TRBJ2-3; D unclear. Trimming took off 5 bases at V and 0 bases at J, with 15 bases between the two ends. This CDR3 has 16 amino acids. Germline values: CDR1 MNHEY, CDR2 SMNVEV (reference sequence). The CDR3 is CASSPLSPPSTDTQYF. Written as DNA, the CDR3 is TGTGCCAGCAGTCCCCTTTCCCCCCCCAGCACAGATACGCAGTATTTT.

This clonotype was found many times. This sequence joins TRBV27 and TRBJ2-7; a possible D gene is TRBD1 (6 bases). Germline CDR1 MNHEY, CDR2 SMNVEV (reference sequence). Trimming shortened V by 1 base and J by 2 bases, and 12 bases separated the two germline ends. The length of the CDR3 is 15 residues. Here the CDR3 DNA reads TGTGCCAGCAGTTTATGGCAGGGGCAAGCCTACGAGCAGTACTTC. Translation: CASSLWQGQAYEQYF.

The CDR3 DNA sequence: TGTGCCAGCAGAGGCTATTCGAACACCGGGGAGCTGTTTTTT. This translates into CASRGYSNTGELFF. The chain has TRBV7-6 and TRBJ2-2; D ambiguous. Deletions cut 6 bases from V and 0 bases from J, with 8 bases between. The CDR3 length is 14 residues. Germline loops: CDR1 SGHVS, CDR2 FNYEAQ. The complete variable domain, with remaining parts taken from reference TRBV7-6 and TRBJ2-2, reads GAGVSQSPRYKVTKRGQDVALRCDPISGHVSLYWYRQALGQGPEFLTYFNYEAQQDKSGLPNDRFSAERPEGSISTLTIQRTEQRDSAMYRCASRGYSNTGELFFGEGSRLTVL.

This clonotype was recorded many times. V usage is TRBV28 and J usage is TRBJ2-7; no definite D call. Germline loops: CDR1 MDHEN, CDR2 SYDVKM. Trimming stripped 2 bases from V and 7 bases from J, with 12 bases between. This CDR3 region has 13 residues. In DNA, the CDR3 is TGTGCCAGCAGTTTACCCCAAAAGGTTGAGCAGTACTTC. This sequence encodes CASSLPQKVEQYF.

This clonotype has ten or more counts. This sequence joins TRBV4-1 and TRBJ1-1; TRBD1 is a possible D gene (5 bases). Germline V lookup: CDR1 MGHRA, CDR2 YSYEKL. V lost 1 base to trimming and J lost 0 bases, with 9 bases between them. The CDR3 covers 15 residues. The CDR3 bases are TGCGCCAGCAGCCAAGCGGACACCTTGAACACTGAAGCTTTCTTT. Residues: CASSQADTLNTEAFF.